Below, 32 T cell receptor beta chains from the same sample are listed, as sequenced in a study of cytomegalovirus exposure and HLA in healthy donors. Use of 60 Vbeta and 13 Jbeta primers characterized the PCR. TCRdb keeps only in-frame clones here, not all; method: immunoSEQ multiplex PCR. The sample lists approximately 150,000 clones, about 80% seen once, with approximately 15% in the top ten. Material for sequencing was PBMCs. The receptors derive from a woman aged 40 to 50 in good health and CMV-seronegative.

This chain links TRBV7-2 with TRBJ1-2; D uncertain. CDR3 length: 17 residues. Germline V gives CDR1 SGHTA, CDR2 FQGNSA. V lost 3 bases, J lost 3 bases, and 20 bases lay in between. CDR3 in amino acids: CASSFPSRAVKDYGYTF. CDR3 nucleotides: TGTGCCAGCAGCTTTCCTTCCAGAGCGGTTAAGGACTATGGCTACACCTTC.

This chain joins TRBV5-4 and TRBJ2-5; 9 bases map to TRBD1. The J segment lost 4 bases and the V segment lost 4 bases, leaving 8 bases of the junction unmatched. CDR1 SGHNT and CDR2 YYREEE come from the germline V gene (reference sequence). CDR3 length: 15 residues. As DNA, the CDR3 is TGTGCCAGCAGCGGGACAGGGAGATGGGGAGAGACCCAGTACTTC. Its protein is CASSGTGRWGETQYF.

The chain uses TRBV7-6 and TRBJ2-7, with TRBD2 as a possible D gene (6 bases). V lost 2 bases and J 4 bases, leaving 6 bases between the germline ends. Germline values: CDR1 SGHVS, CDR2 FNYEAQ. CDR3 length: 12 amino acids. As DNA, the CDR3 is TGTGCCAGCAGCTTACGGGGGTACGAGCAGTACTTC. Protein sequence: CASSLRGYEQYF.

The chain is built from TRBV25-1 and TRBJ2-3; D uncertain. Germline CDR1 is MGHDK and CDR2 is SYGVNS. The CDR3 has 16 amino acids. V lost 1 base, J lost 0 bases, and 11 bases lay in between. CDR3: CASSESARPSTDTQYF. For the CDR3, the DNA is TGTGCCAGCAGTGAATCCGCTAGACCCAGCACAGATACGCAGTATTTT.

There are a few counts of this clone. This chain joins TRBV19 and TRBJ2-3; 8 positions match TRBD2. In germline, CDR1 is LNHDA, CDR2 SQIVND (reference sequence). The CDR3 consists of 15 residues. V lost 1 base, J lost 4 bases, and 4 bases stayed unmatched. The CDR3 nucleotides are TGTGCCAGTAGTATAGTCGGGAGGGTCCCAGATACGCAGTATTTT. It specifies CASSIVGRVPDTQYF.

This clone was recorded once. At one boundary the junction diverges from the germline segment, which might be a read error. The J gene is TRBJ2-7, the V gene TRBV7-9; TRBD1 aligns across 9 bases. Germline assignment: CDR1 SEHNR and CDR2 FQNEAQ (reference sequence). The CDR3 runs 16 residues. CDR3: CSSSSDPGQGPYEQYF. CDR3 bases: TGTTCCAGCAGCTCAGATCCGGGACAGGGACCGTACGAGCAGTACTTC.

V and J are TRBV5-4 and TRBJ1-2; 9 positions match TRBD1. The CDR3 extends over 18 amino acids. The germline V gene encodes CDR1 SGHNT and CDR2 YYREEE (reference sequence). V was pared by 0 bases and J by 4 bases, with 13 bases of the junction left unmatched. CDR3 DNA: TGTGCCAGCAGCTTGGCCGGGGTCGGGACAGGGTACCCCTATGGCTACACCTTC. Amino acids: CASSLAGVGTGYPYGYTF.

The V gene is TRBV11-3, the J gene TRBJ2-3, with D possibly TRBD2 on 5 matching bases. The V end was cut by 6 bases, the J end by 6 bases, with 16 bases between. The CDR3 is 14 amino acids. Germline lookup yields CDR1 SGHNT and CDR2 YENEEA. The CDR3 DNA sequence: TGTGCCAGCAGTTTTTGGACTCAAGGGGATACGCAGTATTTT. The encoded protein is CASSFWTQGDTQYF. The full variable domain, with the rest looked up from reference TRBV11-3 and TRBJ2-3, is EAGVVQSPRYKIIEKKQPVAFWCNPISGHNTLYWYLQNLGQGPELLIRYENEEAVDDSQLPKDRFSAERLKGVDSTLKIQPAELGDSAVYLCASSFWTQGDTQYFGPGTRLTVL.

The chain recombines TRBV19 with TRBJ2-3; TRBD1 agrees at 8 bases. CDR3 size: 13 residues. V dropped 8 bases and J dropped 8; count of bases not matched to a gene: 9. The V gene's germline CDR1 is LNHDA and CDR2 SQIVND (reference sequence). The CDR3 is CASRQGIRGTQYF. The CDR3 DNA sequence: TGTGCCAGTCGACAGGGGATTCGGGGTACGCAGTATTTT.

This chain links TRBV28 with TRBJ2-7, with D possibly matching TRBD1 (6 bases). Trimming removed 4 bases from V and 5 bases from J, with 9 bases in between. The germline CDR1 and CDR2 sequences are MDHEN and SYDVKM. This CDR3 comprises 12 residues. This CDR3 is CASSSHRDEQYF. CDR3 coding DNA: TGTGCCAGCAGTTCCCACAGGGACGAGCAGTACTTC.

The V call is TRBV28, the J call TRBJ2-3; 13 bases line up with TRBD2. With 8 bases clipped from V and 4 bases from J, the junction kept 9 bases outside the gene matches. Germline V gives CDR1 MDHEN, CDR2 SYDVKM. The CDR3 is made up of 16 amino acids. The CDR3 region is CASPSGTSGIPDTQYF. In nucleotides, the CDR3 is TGTGCCAGCCCCTCTGGGACTAGCGGGATCCCAGATACGCAGTATTTT.

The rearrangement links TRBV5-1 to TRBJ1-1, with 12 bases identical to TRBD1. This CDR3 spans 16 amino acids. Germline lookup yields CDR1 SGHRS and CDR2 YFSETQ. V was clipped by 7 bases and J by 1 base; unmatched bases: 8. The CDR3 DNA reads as TGCGCCAGCGTCCCGGGACAGGGGGCCGGGAACACTGAAGCTTTCTTT. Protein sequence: CASVPGQGAGNTEAFF. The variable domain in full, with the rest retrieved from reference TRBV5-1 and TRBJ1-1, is KAGVTQTPRYLIKTRGQQVTLSCSPISGHRSVSWYQQTPGQGLQFLFEYFSETQRNKGNFPGRFSGRQFSNSRSEMNVSTLELGDSALYLCASVPGQGAGNTEAFFGQGTRLTVV.

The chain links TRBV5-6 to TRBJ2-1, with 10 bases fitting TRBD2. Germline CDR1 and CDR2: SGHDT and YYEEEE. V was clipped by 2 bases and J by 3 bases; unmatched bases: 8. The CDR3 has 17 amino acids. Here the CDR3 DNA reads TGTGCCAGCAGCTTAATCCGAGCGGGGGGGCTCTACAATGAGCAGTTCTTC. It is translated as CASSLIRAGGLYNEQFF. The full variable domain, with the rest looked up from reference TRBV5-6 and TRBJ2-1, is DAGVTQSPTHLIKTRGQQVTLRCSPKSGHDTVSWYQQALGQGPQFIFQYYEEEERQRGNFPDRFSGHQFPNYSSELNVNALLLGDSALYLCASSLIRAGGLYNEQFFGPGTRLTVL.

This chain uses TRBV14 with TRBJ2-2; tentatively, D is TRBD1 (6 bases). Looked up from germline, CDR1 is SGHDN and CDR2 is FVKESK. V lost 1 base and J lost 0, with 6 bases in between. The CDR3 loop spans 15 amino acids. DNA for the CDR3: TGTGCCAGCAGCCAAGGGACAGCGAACACCGGGGAGCTGTTTTTT. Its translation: CASSQGTANTGELFF.

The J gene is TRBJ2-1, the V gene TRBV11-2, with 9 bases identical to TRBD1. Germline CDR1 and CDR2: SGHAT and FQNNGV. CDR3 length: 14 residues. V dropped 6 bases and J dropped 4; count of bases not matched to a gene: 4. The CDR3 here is CASRPGQGYNEQFF. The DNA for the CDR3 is TGTGCCAGCAGACCGGGACAGGGATACAATGAGCAGTTCTTC. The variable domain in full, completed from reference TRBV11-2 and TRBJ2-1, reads EAGVAQSPRYKIIEKRQSVAFWCNPISGHATLYWYQQILGQGPKLLIQFQNNGVVDDSQLPKDRFSAERLKGVDSTLKIQPAKLEDSAVYLCASRPGQGYNEQFFGPGTRLTVL.

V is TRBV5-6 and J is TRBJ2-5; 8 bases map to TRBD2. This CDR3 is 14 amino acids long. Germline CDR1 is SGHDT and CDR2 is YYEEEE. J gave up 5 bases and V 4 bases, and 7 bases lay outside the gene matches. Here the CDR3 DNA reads TGTGCCAGCAGCCGCGGGGGGCCGGGCGAGACCCAGTACTTC. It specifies CASSRGGPGETQYF. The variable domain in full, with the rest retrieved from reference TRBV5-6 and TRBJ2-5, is DAGVTQSPTHLIKTRGQQVTLRCSPKSGHDTVSWYQQALGQGPQFIFQYYEEEERQRGNFPDRFSGHQFPNYSSELNVNALLLGDSALYLCASSRGGPGETQYFGPGTRLLVL.

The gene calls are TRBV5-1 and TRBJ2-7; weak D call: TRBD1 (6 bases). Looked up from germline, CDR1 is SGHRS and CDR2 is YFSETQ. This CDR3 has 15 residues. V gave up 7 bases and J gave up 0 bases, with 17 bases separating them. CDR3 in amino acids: CASARTEVSSYEQYF. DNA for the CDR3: TGCGCCAGCGCTAGGACAGAGGTCAGCTCCTACGAGCAGTACTTC.

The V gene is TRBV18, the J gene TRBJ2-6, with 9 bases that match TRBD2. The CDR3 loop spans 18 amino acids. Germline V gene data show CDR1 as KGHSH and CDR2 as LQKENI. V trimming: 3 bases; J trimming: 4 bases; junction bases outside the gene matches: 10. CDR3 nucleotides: TGTGCCAGCTCACCGGTCGAAGCGGGAGGAGCCGGGGCCAACGTCCTGACTTTC. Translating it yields CASSPVEAGGAGANVLTF.

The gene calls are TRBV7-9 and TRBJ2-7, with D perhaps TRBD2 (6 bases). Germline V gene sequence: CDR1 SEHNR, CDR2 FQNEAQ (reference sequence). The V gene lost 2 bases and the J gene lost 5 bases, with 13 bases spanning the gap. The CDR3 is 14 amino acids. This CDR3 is CASSLRAGRHEQYF. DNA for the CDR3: TGTGCCAGCAGCTTACGTGCGGGGAGGCACGAGCAGTACTTC.

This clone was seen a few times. The CDR3 nucleotides read TGTGCCAGCAGCTCTCAGGGGTCCACTGAAGCTTTCTTT. Translating gives CASSSQGSTEAFF. V and J are TRBV7-8 and TRBJ1-1, with D perhaps TRBD1 (6 bases). V lost 4 bases to trimming and J lost 4 bases, with 10 bases between them. This CDR3 is built from 13 residues. CDR1 and CDR2 (germline): SGHVS, FQNEAQ.

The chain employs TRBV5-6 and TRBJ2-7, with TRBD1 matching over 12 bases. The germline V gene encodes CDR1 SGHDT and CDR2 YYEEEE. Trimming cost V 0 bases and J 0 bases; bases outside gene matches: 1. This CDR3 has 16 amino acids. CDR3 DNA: TGTGCCAGCAGCTTGGTGGGACAGGGGGCCTCCTACGAGCAGTACTTC. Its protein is CASSLVGQGASYEQYF. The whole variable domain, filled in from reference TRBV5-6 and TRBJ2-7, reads DAGVTQSPTHLIKTRGQQVTLRCSPKSGHDTVSWYQQALGQGPQFIFQYYEEEERQRGNFPDRFSGHQFPNYSSELNVNALLLGDSALYLCASSLVGQGASYEQYFGPGTRLTVT.

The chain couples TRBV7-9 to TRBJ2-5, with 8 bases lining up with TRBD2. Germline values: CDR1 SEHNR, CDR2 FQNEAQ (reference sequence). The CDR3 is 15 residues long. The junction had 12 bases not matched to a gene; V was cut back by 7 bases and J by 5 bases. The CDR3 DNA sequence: TGTGCCAGCACTCACCCGGGACTAGAGATGGAGACCCAGTACTTC. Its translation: CASTHPGLEMETQYF.

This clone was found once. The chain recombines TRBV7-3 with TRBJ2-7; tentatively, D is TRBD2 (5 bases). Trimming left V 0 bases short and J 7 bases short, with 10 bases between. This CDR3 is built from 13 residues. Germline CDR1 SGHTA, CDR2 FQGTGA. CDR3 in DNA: TGTGCCAGCAGCTTAACAGTAAGAGGGGAGCAGTACTTC. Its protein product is CASSLTVRGEQYF.

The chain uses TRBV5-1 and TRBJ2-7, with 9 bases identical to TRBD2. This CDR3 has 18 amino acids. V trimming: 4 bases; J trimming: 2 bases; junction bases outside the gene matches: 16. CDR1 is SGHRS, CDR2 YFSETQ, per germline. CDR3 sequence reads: CASSLLAGVTGGPYEQYF. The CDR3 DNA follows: TGCGCCAGCAGCCTGTTAGCGGGAGTCACCGGAGGGCCCTACGAGCAGTACTTC.

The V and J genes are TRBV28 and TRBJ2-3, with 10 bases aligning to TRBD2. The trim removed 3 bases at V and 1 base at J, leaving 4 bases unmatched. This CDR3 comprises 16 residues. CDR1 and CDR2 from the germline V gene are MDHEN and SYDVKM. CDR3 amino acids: CASSFWLAGGTDTQYF. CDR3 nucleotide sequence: TGTGCCAGCAGTTTTTGGCTAGCGGGAGGCACAGATACGCAGTATTTT.

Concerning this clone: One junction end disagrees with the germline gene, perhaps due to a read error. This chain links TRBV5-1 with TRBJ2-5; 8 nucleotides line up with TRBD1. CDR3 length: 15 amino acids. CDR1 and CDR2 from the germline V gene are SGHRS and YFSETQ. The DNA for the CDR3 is TGCGCCAGCAGCTTTGCAGGGGGCGGTCCGGGCACCCAGCACTTC. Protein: CASSFAGGGPGTQHF. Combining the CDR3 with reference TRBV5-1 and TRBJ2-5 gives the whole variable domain KAGVTQTPRYLIKTRGQQVTLSCSPISGHRSVSWYQQTPGQGLQFLFEYFSETQRNKGNFPGRFSGRQFSNSRSEMNVSTLELGDSALYLCASSFAGGGPGTQHFGPGTRLLVL.

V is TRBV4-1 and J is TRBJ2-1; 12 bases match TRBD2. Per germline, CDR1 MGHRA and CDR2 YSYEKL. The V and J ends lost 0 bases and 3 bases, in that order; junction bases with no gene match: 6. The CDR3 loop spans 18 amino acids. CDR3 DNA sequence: TGCGCCAGCAGCCAAGACCCGCTAGCGGGGGGGAACTACAATGAGCAGTTCTTC. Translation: CASSQDPLAGGNYNEQFF.

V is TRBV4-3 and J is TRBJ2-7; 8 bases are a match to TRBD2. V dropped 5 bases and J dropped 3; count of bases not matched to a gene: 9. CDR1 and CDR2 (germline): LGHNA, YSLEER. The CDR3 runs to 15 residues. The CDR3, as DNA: TGCGCCAGCAGCTCACTAATCGGGGGGGTCTACGAGCAGTACTTC. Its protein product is CASSSLIGGVYEQYF.

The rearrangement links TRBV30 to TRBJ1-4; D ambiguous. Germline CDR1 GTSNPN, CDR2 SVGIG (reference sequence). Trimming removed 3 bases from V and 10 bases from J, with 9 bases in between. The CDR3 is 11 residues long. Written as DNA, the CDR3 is TGTGCCTGGAGCGAGAGAGGAAAACTGTTTTTT. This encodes CAWSERGKLFF.

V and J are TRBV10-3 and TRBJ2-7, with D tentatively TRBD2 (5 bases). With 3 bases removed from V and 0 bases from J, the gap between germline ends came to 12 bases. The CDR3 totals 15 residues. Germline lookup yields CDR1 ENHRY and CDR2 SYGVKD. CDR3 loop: CAISDPDYSSYEQYF. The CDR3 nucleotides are TGTGCCATCAGTGACCCAGACTATAGCTCCTACGAGCAGTACTTC.

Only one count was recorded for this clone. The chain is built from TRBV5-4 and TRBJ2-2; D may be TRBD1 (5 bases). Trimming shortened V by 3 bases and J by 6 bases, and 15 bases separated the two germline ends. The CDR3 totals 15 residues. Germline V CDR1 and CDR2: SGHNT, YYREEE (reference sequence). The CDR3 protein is CASSSSRVDAGELFF. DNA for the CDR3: TGTGCCAGCAGCTCGAGCAGGGTTGACGCCGGGGAGCTGTTTTTT.

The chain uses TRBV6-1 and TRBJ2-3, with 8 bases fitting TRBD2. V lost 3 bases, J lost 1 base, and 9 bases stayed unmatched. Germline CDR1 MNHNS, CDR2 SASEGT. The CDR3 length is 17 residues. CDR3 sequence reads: CASSDSSGGPRTDTQYF. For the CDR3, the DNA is TGTGCCAGCAGTGACAGTTCGGGGGGGCCGCGCACAGATACGCAGTATTTT.